These 18 T cell receptor beta chains were all obtained from the same sample, sequenced in a study of T-cell memory formation after mild COVID-19. TCRdb redid the calling of the 5' RACE reads with MiXCR, one entry per CDR3 protein. The repertoire holds approximately 65,000 distinct CDR3 sequences, with 9.3% as singletons. Sequencing was done on a sample of PBMCs or a T cell subset sorted from them (not recorded which). Source of these receptors: a man aged 18 to 29 who had mild COVID-19 (a few samples of this study predate the infection). Cell type and time point are not known.

The V and J genes are TRBV20-1 and TRBJ2-1; D may be TRBD1 or TRBD2 (5 bases each). Germline assignment: CDR1 DFQATT and CDR2 SNEGSKA (reference sequence). CDR3 length: 14 residues. The V end was cut by 0 bases, the J end by 8 bases, with 14 bases between. CDR3 sequence: CSARDGRGAYEQFF. CDR3 nucleotides: TGCAGTGCTAGAGATGGAAGAGGGGCCTATGAGCAGTTCTTC.

This clonotype has just a few counts. This chain uses TRBV7-2 with TRBJ1-6; D remains unclear. The CDR3 totals 15 residues. The germline V and J ends were trimmed by 5 bases and 1 base, with 9 bases remaining between them. In germline, CDR1 is SGHTA, CDR2 FQGNSA. CDR3 protein: CASSAQVSYNSPLHF. CDR3 DNA: TGTGCCAGCAGCGCTCAGGTTTCCTATAATTCACCCCTCCACTTT.

This clonotype has a handful of counts. The V and J genes are TRBV5-1 and TRBJ1-1; 12 bases align to TRBD1. CDR1 and CDR2 from the germline V gene are SGHRS and YFSETQ. The CDR3 runs 16 residues. Trimming cost V 3 bases and J 2 bases; bases outside gene matches: 5. The CDR3, as DNA: TGCGCCAGCAGCTGGGGGGACAGGGGGCCTAACACTGAAGCTTTCTTT. Residues: CASSWGDRGPNTEAFF.

There are many counts of this clonotype. CDR3 in amino acids: CASSKRDFWGETQYF. DNA of the CDR3: TGTGCCAGCAGCAAGAGGGATTTCTGGGGGGAGACCCAGTACTTC. The J gene is TRBJ2-5, the V gene TRBV6-2 or TRBV6-3; the D gene could be TRBD1 or TRBD2 (5 bases each). The CDR3 runs to 15 residues. Trimming pared 6 bases from V and 5 bases from J, leaving 19 bases between. The germline V gene has CDR1 MNHEY and CDR2 SVGEGT.

This clonotype has a count of ten or more. The chain carries TRBV11-2 and TRBJ2-3; possibly TRBD2 for D (6 bases). Trimming cost V 0 bases and J 4 bases, with 11 bases left between them. The CDR3 extends over 15 amino acids. From germline, CDR1 is SGHAT and CDR2 FQNNGV. Written as DNA, the CDR3 is TGTGCCAGCAGCTTAGACCCCGGGAGTCCAGATACGCAGTATTTT. Its protein product is CASSLDPGSPDTQYF.

This clonotype was counted a few times. This sequence joins TRBV3-1 and TRBJ2-5; 7 nucleotides agree with TRBD2. The ends lost 0 bases at V and 5 bases at J; junction bases unmatched: 6. Germline V gene data show CDR1 as LGHDT and CDR2 as YNNKEL (reference sequence). This CDR3 contains 15 residues. The CDR3 loop reads CASSQEERGGETQYF. DNA for the CDR3: TGTGCCAGCAGCCAAGAAGAGCGGGGAGGGGAGACCCAGTACTTC.

This chain links TRBV27 with TRBJ1-1; 9 bases fit TRBD1. Germline V CDR1 and CDR2: MNHEY, SMNVEV (reference sequence). V trimming: 5 bases; J trimming: 6 bases; junction bases outside the gene matches: 10. This CDR3 has 15 amino acids. CDR3 amino acids: CASSSAGTGYPEAFF. CDR3 in DNA: TGTGCCAGCAGTAGCGCCGGGACAGGGTATCCTGAAGCTTTCTTT.

This clonotype was counted at least ten times. V is TRBV25-1 and J is TRBJ2-7; 8 bases align to TRBD2. The V segment lost 4 bases and the J segment 2 bases; nucleotides outside the gene matches: 13. The germline gives CDR1 MGHDK, CDR2 SYGVNS. The CDR3 is 17 residues long. CDR3 nucleotide sequence: TGTGCCAGCAGTGGATCCCCCGTCGCGGGGGGTACCTACGAGCAGTACTTC. It encodes CASSGSPVAGGTYEQYF.

This clonotype was counted once. The CDR3 bases are TGTGCCAGCAGGGGGGCCCGCTACGAGCAGTACTTC. Its protein product is CASRGARYEQYF. The chain combines TRBV6-1 with TRBJ2-7; TRBD1 might be the D (6 bases). CDR1 MNHNS and CDR2 SASEGT come from the germline V gene. The CDR3 runs 12 residues. Trimming removed 6 bases at V and 3 bases at J, with 9 bases between.

This rearrangement joins TRBV7-2 to TRBJ2-3, with D possibly called TRBD1 or TRBD2 (6 bases each). CDR3 length: 17 amino acids. V lost 1 base to trimming and J lost 2 bases, with 16 bases between them. Germline CDR1 SGHTA, CDR2 FQGNSA. CDR3 residues: CASSLGLGGPSTDTQYF. CDR3 sequence (DNA): TGTGCCAGCAGCTTAGGGCTCGGGGGCCCTTCCACAGATACGCAGTATTTT. Full variable domain (remainder filled in from reference TRBV7-2 and TRBJ2-3): GAGVSQSPSNKVTEKGKDVELRCDPISGHTALYWYRQSLGQGLEFLIYFQGNSAPDKSGLPSDRFSAERTGGSVSTLTIQRTQQEDSAVYLCASSLGLGGPSTDTQYFGPGTRLTVL.

The rearrangement links TRBV7-9 to TRBJ2-7; D perhaps matches TRBD1 (5 bases). CDR1 and CDR2 from the germline V gene are SEHNR and FQNEAQ (reference sequence). Trimming pared 5 bases from V and 3 bases from J, leaving 8 bases between. The CDR3 contains 12 residues. CDR3 nucleotides: TGTGCCAGCAGCCCGGACATCTACGAGCAGTACTTC. Amino acid sequence: CASSPDIYEQYF.

This clonotype has more than one count but fewer than ten. A read error may produce the germline difference seen at one junction end. The chain has TRBV20-1 and TRBJ1-1; D gene uncertain. Germline loops: CDR1 DFQATT, CDR2 SNEGSKA (reference sequence). The CDR3 extends over 15 amino acids. CDR3 loop: CSARDPISMNTEAFF. The CDR3 nucleotides are TGCAGTGCGAGAGACCCGATCTCCATGAACACTGAAGCTTTCTTT.

This clonotype turned up a few times. The chain carries TRBV30 and TRBJ2-3; D remains ambiguous. V was pared by 0 bases and J by 6 bases, with 10 bases between. CDR1 is GTSNPN, CDR2 SVGIG, per germline (reference sequence). This CDR3 has 13 residues. The CDR3 sequence: CAWSVRHRDTQYF. The CDR3 nucleotides are TGTGCCTGGAGTGTCCGACACCGCGATACGCAGTATTTT. Together with reference TRBV30 and TRBJ2-3, the CDR3 gives the full variable domain: SQTIHQWPATLVQPVGSPLSLECTVEGTSNPNLYWYRQAAGRGLQLLFYSVGIGQISSEVPQNLSASRPQDRQFILSSKKLLLSDSGFYLCAWSVRHRDTQYFGPGTRLTVL.

This clonotype was seen many times. The J gene is TRBJ2-2, the V gene TRBV29-1; D could derive from TRBD1 or TRBD2 (5 bases each). The CDR3 totals 14 residues. Germline-derived CDR1 and CDR2 are SQVTM and ANQGSEA. Deletions cut 7 bases from V and 6 bases from J, with 18 bases between. The CDR3 spells CSATTGTPAGELFF. Here the CDR3 DNA reads TGCAGCGCGACAACCGGGACCCCAGCCGGGGAGCTGTTTTTT.

This clonotype was seen repeatedly, ten times or more. The rearrangement uses TRBV7-8 and TRBJ2-2; D is possibly TRBD2 (5 bases). CDR1 is SGHVS and CDR2 is FQNEAQ in the germline V gene. Trimming pared 6 bases from V and 4 bases from J, leaving 12 bases between. The CDR3 runs to 14 residues. In DNA form, the CDR3 reads TGTGCCAGCAGGAGGGTAGCGAGCACCGGGGAGCTGTTTTTT. The encoded protein is CASRRVASTGELFF.

The sample holds many counts of this clonotype. The V call is TRBV6-6, the J call TRBJ2-7; D ambiguous. The CDR3 totals 14 residues. From germline, CDR1 is MNHNY and CDR2 SVGAGI (reference sequence). V was shortened by 6 bases and J by 0 bases, with 12 bases between the two germline ends. The CDR3 DNA sequence: TGTGCCAGCAGGGCCCCCGATTTCTCCTACGAGCAGTACTTC. Translation gives CASRAPDFSYEQYF.

This clonotype was counted between two and nine times. J is TRBJ1-2 and V is TRBV7-2; a weak D match, TRBD1 (6 bases). This CDR3 has 13 amino acids. V was clipped by 5 bases and J by 5 bases, with 12 bases between them. Germline CDR1 SGHTA, CDR2 FQGNSA. In nucleotides, the CDR3 is TGTGCCAGCAGCGTGGACAGAGAGTATGGCTACACCTTC. Protein sequence: CASSVDREYGYTF.

The chain recombines TRBV4-1 with TRBJ2-4, with D possibly matching TRBD1 (5 bases). Germline CDR1 is MGHRA and CDR2 is YSYEKL. CDR3 size: 19 residues. V was pared by 0 bases and J by 1 base, with 19 bases between. CDR3 sequence reads: CASSQDNRIFGRAKNIQYF. The CDR3 region has the DNA TGCGCCAGCAGCCAAGATAACAGGATCTTCGGTAGGGCCAAAAACATTCAGTACTTC.